This entry concerns a single T cell receptor (beta chain). RNA totalling about 0.45 to 1 ug underwent reverse transcription with random hexamers. TCRdb re-called the immunoSEQ multiplex PCR reads through MiXCR, storing one row per CDR3 protein. The data show a few hundred thousand distinct CDR3 sequences, approximately 92% seen once. CDR1 and CDR2 from the germline V gene are PRHDT and FYEKMQ (reference sequence). With 10 bases removed from V and 4 bases from J, the gap between germline ends came to 23 bases. The CDR3 totals 17 residues. The record originates from a study of CD8 T cells in Susac syndrome.

Source material: CD4+ T cells from PBMCs. This TCR derives from a human donor with multiple sclerosis. The chain uses TRBV13 and TRBJ2-6; the D call may be TRBD1 or TRBD2 (6 bases each). Written as DNA, the CDR3 is TGTGCCATCCCCCGGGGGATCACAGGGTCCGGGGCCAACGTCCTGACTTTC. Residues: CAIPRGITGSGANVLTF. Drawing the rest from reference TRBV13 and TRBJ2-6, the complete variable domain is AAGVIQSPRHLIKEKRETATLKCYPIPRHDTVYWYQQGPGQDPQFLISFYEKMQSDKGSIPDRFSAQQFSDYHSELNMSSLELGDSALYFCAIPRGITGSGANVLTFGAGSRLTVL.